This TCR beta chain stems from a study of Graves' ophthalmopathy and Graves' hyperthyroidism. Whole-study results and caveats: A 13-signature model separated ophthalmopathy from stable hyperthyroidism, 87.88% sensitivity, approximately 84% specificity. Both an approximately 68% sensitivity and an approximately 72% specificity characterized the model's predictions of ophthalmopathy progression.

The V and J ends lost 6 bases and 14 bases respectively, with 16 bases between them. This CDR3 has 12 amino acids. From RNA, the CDR3 regions of TCR beta chains were amplified and sequenced. An initial RT-PCR round employing HTBI primers preceded a second-round multiplex PCR. TCRdb ran MiXCR on the multiplex PCR reads and lists one entry per CDR3 protein. The sample lists roughly 50,000 distinct CDR3 sequences; under 55% were seen once. PBMCs were isolated from an approximately 10 ml sample of fresh peripheral blood. This clonotype was seen many times. Antigen: not known. A much larger clone lies a single base off, so this may be a read error.

Sequencing was done on a sample of peripheral blood. The chain links TRBV12-3 or TRBV12-4 to TRBJ1-4, with D uncertain. This clonotype originated in an adult woman with Graves' ophthalmopathy. CDR3 residues: CASSPPAGVLFF. For the CDR3, the DNA is TGTGCCAGCAGCCCTCCCGCCGGGGTTCTGTTTTTT.